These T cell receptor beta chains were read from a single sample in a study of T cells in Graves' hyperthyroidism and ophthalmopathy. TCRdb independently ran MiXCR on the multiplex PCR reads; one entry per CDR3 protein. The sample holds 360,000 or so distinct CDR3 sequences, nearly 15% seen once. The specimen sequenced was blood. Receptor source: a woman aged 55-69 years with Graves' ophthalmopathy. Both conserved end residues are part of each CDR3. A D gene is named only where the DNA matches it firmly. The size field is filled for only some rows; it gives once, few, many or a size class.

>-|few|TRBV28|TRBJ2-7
TGTGCCAGCACCTCCCCCCAGCCCCGCCTCTACGAGCAGTACTTC
CASTSPQPRLYEQYF
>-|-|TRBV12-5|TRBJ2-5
TGTGCTAGTGTCCACTCTAGCGTCGAAGAGACCCAGTACTTC
CASVHSSVEETQYF
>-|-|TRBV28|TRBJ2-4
TGTGCCAGCAGATCGTTTGGGGGGCGAAACATTCAGTACTTC
CASRSFGGRNIQYF
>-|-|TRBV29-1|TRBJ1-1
TGCAGCGCACAGGGAATAGGGTTGGGCACTGAAGCTTTCTTT
CSAQGIGLGTEAFF
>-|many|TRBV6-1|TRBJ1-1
TGTGCCAGCAGTTCCCGAGAAGGAAAGCCTGAAGCTTTCTTT
CASSSREGKPEAFF
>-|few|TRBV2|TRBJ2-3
TGTGCCAGCAGACGCGGGACCGGGGCAGATACGCAGTATTTT
CASRRGTGADTQYF
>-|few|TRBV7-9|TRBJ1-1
TGTGCCAGCAGCTTAGACAGACCTGAAGCTTTCTTT
CASSLDRPEAFF
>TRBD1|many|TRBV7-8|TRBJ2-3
TGTGCCAGCAGCTCCCTCACAGGGGGCGAGGCAGATACGCAGTATTTT
CASSSLTGGEADTQYF
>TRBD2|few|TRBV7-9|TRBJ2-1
TGTGCCAGCAGCCATCTCGGGACTAGCGGGAGGGGCTCCTACAATGAGCAGTTCTTC
CASSHLGTSGRGSYNEQFF
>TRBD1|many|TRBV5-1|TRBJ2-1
TGCGCCAGCAGGTACCGGGACAGGGGGCGATCGGGACAGCAGTTCTTC
CASRYRDRGRSGQQFF
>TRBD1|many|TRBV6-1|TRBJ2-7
TGTGCCACTGGGGTGGGGACAGGGGGCGAGCAGTACTTC
CATGVGTGGEQYF
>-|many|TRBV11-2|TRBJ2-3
TGTGCCAGCAGCTTAGGGCTTAGGCGGGCCCACTCGGGCACAGATACGCAGTATTTT
CASSLGLRRAHSGTDTQYF
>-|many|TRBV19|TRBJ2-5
TGTGCCAGTAACCCGGGACCGGGGCAAGAGACCCAGTACTTC
CASNPGPGQETQYF
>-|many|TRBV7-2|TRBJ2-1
TGTGCCAGCAGCTTAGATAGGTCCTACAATGAGCAGTTCTTC
CASSLDRSYNEQFF
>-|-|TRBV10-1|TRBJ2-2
TGCGCCAGCAGTGAGTCGCCAGAAGGCACCGGGGAGCTGTTTTTT
CASSESPEGTGELFF
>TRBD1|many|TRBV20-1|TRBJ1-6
TGCAGTGCAGTGACAGGGGGTACGAATAATTCACCCCTCCACTTT
CSAVTGGTNNSPLHF
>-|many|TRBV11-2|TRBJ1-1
TGTGCCAGCAGCTTAGAAAGGAGGATGGATGCTTTCTTT
CASSLERRMDAFF
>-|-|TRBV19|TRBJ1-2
TGTGCCAGTAGTGTGGACGGTAACTATGGCTACACCTTC
CASSVDGNYGYTF
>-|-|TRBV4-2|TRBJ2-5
TGTGCCAGCAGCCAAGTCGCGGGGGCACATCAAGAGACCCAGTACTTC
CASSQVAGAHQETQYF
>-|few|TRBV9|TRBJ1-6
TGTGCCAGCAGCCCGGGTGGGGGGGTTGGATCACCCCTCCACTTT
CASSPGGGVGSPLHF
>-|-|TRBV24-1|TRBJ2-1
TGTGCCACCAGTGTCCTGGGGGGCCGAGGGAGGTTCTTC
CATSVLGGRGRFF
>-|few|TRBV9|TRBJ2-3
TGTGCCAGCAGCGTAGGGGGCATAGATACGCAGTATTTT
CASSVGGIDTQYF
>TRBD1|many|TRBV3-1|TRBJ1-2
TGTGCCAGCAGCCAGGGACAGTTCAACTATGGCTACACCTTC
CASSQGQFNYGYTF
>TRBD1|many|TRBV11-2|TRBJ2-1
TGTGCCAGCACCCCAGACGGGACAGGGGGCGAGAATGAGCAGTTCTTC
CASTPDGTGGENEQFF
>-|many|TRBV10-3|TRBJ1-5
TGTGCCATCAGTGGGGAGGGGGGCAATCAGCCCCAGCATTTT
CAISGEGGNQPQHF
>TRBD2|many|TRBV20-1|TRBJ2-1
TGCAGTGCTAGAGACCGGACTAGCGGGGGCCGGGATGAGCAGTTCTTC
CSARDRTSGGRDEQFF
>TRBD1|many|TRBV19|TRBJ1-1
TGTGCCAGTAGTACGGACAGGATGAACACTGAAGCTTTCTTT
CASSTDRMNTEAFF
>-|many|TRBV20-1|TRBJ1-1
TGCAGTGCAAAGGGGGTCACTGAAGCTTTCTTT
CSAKGVTEAFF
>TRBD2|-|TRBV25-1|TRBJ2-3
TGTGCCAGCAGTAAAGCGGGAGCGGCAGATACGCAGTATTTT
CASSKAGAADTQYF